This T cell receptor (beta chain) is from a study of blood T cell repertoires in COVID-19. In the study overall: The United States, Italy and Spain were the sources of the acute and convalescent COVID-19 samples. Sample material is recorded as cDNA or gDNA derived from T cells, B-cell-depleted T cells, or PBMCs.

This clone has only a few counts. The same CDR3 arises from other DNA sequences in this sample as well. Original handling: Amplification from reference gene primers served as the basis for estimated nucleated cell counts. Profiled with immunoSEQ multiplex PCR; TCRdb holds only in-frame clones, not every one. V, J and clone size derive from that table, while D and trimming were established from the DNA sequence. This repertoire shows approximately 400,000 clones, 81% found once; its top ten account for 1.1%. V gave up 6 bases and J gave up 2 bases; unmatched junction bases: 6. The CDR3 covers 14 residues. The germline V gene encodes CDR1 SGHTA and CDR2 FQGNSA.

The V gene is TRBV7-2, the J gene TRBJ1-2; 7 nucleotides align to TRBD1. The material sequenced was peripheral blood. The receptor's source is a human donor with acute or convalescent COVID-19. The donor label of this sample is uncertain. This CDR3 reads CASRRDRRNYGYTF. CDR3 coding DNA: TGTGCCAGCAGAAGGGACAGAAGGAACTATGGCTACACCTTC. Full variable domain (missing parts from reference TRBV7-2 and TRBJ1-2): GAGVSQSPSNKVTEKGKDVELRCDPISGHTALYWYRQSLGQGLEFLIYFQGNSAPDKSGLPSDRFSAERTGGSVSTLTIQRTQQEDSAVYLCASRRDRRNYGYTFGSGTRLTVV.